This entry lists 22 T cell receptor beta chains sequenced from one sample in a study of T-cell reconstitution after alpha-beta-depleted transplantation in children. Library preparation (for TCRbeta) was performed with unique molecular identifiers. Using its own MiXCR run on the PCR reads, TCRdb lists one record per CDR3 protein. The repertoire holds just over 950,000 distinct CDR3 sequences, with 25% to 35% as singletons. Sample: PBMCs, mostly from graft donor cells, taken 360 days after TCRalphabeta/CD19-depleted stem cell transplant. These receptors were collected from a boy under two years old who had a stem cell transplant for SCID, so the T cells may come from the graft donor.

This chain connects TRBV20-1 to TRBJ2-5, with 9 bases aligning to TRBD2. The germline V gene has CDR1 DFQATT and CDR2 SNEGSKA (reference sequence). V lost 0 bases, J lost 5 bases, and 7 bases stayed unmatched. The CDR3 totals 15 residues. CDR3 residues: CSARDRIAGVETQYF. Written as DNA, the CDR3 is TGCAGTGCTAGAGATCGAATAGCGGGGGTGGAGACCCAGTACTTC.

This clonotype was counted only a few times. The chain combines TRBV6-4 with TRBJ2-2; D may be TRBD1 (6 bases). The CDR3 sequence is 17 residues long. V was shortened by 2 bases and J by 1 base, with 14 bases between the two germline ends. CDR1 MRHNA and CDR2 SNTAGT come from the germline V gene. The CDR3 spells CASSDPEGHQNTGELFF. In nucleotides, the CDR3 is TGTGCCAGCAGTGACCCAGAGGGACACCAGAACACCGGGGAGCTGTTTTTT.

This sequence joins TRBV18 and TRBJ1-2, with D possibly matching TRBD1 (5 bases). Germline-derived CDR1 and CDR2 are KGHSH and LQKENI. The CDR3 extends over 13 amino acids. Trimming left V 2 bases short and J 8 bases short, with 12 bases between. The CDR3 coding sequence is TGTGCCAGCTCACCAGACAGAATTGGGGGCTACACCTTC. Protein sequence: CASSPDRIGGYTF.

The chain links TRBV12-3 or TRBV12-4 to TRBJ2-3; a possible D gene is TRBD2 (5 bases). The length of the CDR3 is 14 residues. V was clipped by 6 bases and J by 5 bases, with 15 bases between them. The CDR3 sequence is CASSRGRPEDTQYF. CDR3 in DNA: TGTGCCAGCAGCCGGGGAAGGCCGGAAGATACGCAGTATTTT.

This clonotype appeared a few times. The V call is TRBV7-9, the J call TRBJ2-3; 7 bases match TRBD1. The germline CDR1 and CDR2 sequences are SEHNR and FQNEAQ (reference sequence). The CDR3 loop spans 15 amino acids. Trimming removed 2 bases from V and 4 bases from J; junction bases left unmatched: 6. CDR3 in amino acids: CASSLKGARADTQYF. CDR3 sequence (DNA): TGTGCCAGCAGCTTAAAGGGGGCGCGGGCAGATACGCAGTATTTT.

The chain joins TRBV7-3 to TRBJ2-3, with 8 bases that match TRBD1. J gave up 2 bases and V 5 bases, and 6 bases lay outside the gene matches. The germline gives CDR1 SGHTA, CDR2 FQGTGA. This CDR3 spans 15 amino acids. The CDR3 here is CASSRGQAPTDTQYF. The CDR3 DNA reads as TGTGCCAGCAGCCGGGGACAGGCTCCCACAGATACGCAGTATTTT.

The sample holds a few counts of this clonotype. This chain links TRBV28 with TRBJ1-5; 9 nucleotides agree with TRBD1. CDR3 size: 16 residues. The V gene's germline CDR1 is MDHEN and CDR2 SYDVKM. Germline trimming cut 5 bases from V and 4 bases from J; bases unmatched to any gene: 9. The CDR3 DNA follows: TGTGCCAGCAGTGGCTGGACAGGGGCCCTAAATCAGCCCCAGCATTTT. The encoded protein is CASSGWTGALNQPQHF.

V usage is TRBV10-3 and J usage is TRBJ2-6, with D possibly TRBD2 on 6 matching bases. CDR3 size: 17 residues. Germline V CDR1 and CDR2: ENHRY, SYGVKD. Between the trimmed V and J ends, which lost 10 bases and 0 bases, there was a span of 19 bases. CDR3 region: CATARVRGLSGANVLTF. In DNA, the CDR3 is TGTGCCACAGCAAGGGTTAGGGGACTCTCTGGGGCCAACGTCCTGACTTTC.

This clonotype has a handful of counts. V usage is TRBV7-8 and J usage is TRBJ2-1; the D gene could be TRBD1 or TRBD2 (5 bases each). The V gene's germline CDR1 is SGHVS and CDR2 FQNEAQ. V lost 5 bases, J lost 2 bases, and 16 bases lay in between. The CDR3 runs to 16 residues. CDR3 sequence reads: CASSPDGGRTYNEQFF. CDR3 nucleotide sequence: TGTGCCAGCAGCCCAGATGGGGGTAGGACCTACAATGAGCAGTTCTTC.

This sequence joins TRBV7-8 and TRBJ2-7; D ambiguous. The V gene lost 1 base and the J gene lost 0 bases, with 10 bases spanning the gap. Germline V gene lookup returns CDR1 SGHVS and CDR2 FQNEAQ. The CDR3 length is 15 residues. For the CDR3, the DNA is TGTGCCAGCAGCTTAGGCACGATAGACTCCTACGAGCAGTACTTC. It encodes CASSLGTIDSYEQYF.

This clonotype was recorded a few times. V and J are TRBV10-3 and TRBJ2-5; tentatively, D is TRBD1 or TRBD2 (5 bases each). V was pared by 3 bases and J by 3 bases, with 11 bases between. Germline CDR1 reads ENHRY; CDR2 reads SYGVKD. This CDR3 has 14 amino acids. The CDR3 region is CAISDRDGKETQYF. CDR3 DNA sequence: TGTGCCATCAGTGACAGGGACGGCAAAGAGACCCAGTACTTC.

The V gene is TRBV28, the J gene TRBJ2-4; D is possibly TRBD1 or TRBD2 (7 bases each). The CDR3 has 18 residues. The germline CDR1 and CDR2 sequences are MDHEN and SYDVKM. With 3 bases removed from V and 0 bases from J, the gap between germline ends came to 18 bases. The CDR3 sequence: CASSLGRGGTLAKNIQYF. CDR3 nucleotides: TGTGCCAGCAGTTTGGGCAGGGGGGGGACCTTAGCCAAAAACATTCAGTACTTC.

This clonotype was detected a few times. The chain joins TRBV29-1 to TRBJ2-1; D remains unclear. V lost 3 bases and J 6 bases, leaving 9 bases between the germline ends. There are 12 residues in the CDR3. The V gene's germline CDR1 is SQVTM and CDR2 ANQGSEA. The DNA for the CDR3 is TGCAGCGTTGAGAGTAACCTCAATGAGCAGTTCTTC. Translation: CSVESNLNEQFF.

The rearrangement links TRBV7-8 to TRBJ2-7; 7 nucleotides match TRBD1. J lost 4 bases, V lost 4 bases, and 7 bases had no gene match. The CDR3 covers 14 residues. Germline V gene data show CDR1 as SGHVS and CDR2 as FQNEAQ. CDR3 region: CASSYRGSPYEQYF. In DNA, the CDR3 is TGTGCCAGCAGCTACAGGGGATCTCCTTACGAGCAGTACTTC.

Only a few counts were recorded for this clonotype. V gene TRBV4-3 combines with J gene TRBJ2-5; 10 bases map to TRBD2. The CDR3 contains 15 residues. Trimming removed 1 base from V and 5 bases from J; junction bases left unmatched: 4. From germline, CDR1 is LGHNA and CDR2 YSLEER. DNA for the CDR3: TGCGCCAGCAGCCAAGGGAGTAGCGGGGGGGAGACCCAGTACTTC. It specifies CASSQGSSGGETQYF.

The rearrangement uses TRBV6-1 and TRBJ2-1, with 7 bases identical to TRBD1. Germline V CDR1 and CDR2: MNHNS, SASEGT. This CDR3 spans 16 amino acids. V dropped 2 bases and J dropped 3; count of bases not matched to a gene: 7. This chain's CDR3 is CASSETGDRFYNEQFF. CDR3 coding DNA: TGTGCCAGCAGTGAAACTGGGGACAGATTCTACAATGAGCAGTTCTTC.

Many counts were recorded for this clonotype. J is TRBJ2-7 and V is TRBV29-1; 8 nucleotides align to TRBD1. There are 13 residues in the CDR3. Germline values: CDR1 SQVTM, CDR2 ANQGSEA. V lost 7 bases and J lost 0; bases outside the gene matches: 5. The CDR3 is CSARDRSSYEQYF. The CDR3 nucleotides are TGCAGCGCCCGGGACAGGAGCTCCTACGAGCAGTACTTC.

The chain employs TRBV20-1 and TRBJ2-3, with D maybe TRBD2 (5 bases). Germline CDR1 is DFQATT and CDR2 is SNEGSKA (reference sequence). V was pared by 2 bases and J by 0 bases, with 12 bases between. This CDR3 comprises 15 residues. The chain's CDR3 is CSARSGLSSTDTQYF. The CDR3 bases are TGCAGTGCTAGAAGCGGCCTAAGCAGCACAGATACGCAGTATTTT.

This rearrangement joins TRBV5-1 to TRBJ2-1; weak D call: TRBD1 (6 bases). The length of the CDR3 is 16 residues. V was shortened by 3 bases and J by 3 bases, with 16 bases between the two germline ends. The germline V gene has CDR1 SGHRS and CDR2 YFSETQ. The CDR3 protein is CASSSERTGFYNEQFF. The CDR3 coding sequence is TGCGCCAGCAGCTCAGAACGAACAGGGTTCTACAATGAGCAGTTCTTC. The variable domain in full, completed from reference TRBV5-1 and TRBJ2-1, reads KAGVTQTPRYLIKTRGQQVTLSCSPISGHRSVSWYQQTPGQGLQFLFEYFSETQRNKGNFPGRFSGRQFSNSRSEMNVSTLELGDSALYLCASSSERTGFYNEQFFGPGTRLTVL.

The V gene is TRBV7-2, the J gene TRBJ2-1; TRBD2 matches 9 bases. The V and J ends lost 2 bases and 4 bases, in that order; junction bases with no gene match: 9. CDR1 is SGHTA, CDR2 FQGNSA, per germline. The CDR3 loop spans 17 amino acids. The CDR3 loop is CASSLKGAGGYYNEQFF. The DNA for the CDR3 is TGTGCCAGCAGCTTAAAAGGGGCGGGGGGGTATTACAATGAGCAGTTCTTC.

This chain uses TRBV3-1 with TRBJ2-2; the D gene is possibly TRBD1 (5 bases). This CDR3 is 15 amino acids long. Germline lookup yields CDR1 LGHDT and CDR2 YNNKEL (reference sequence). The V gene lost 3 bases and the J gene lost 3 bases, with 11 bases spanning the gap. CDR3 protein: CASSHIGADTGELFF. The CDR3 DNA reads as TGTGCCAGCAGCCACATAGGGGCGGACACCGGGGAGCTGTTTTTT. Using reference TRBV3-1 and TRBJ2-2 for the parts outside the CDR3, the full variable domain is DTAVSQTPKYLVTQMGNDKSIKCEQNLGHDTMYWYKQDSKKFLKIMFSYNNKELIINETVPNRFSPKSPDKAHLNLHINSLELGDSAVYFCASSHIGADTGELFFGEGSRLTVL.

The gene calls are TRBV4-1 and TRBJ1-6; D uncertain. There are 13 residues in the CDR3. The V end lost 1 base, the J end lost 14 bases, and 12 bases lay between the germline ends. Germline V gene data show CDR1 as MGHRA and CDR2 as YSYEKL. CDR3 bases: TGCGCCAGCAGCCAAGGAGCCAGAGACTCCCTCCACTTT. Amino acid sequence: CASSQGARDSLHF.